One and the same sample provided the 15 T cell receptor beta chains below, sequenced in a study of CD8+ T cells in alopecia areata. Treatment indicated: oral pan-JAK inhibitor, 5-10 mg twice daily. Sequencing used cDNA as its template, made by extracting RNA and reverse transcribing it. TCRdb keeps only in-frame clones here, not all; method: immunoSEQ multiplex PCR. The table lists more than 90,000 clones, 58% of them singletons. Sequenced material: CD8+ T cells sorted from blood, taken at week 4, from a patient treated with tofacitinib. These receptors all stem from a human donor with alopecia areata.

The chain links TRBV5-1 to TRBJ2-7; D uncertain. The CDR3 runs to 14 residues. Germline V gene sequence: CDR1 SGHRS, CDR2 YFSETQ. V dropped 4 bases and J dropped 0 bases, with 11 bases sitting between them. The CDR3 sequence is CASSRFGGSYEQYF. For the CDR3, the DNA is TGCGCCAGCAGCCGATTTGGTGGCTCCTACGAGCAGTACTTC.

CDR3 protein: CSVDGTGDTQYF. The CDR3 DNA reads as TGCAGCGTTGACGGGACAGGGGACACCCAGTACTTC. The gene calls are TRBV29-1 and TRBJ2-5; TRBD1 aligns across 10 bases. This CDR3 has 12 amino acids. J lost 8 bases, V lost 3 bases, and 3 bases had no gene match. Germline V lookup: CDR1 SQVTM, CDR2 ANQGSEA.

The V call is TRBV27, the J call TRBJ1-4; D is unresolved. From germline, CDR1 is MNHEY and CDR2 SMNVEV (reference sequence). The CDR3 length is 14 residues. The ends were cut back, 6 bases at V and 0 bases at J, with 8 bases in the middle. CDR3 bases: TGTGCCAGCAGCCGAAGCGCAACTAATGAAAAACTGTTTTTT. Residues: CASSRSATNEKLFF. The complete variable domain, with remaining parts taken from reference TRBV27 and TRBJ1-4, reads EAQVTQNPRYLITVTGKKLTVTCSQNMNHEYMSWYRQDPGLGLRQIYYSMNVEVTDKGDVPEGYKVSRKEKRNFPLILESPSPNQTSLYFCASSRSATNEKLFFGSGTQLSVL.

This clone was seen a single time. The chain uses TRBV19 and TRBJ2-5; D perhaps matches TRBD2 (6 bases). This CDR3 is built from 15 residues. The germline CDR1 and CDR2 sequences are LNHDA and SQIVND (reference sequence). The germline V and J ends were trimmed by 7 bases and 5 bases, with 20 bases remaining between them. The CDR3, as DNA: TGTGCCAGTACCCCCGGAGGGGTATCCGGTGAGACCCAGTACTTC. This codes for CASTPGGVSGETQYF.

CDR3 bases: TGCAGCGTAGCCGGGACAGGGCTCTCCTACGAGCAGTACTTC. Translation gives CSVAGTGLSYEQYF. V is TRBV29-1 and J is TRBJ2-7; 9 bases fit TRBD1. The CDR3 covers 14 residues. V shed 6 bases and J 0 bases; nucleotides not matched to a gene: 6. The V gene's germline CDR1 is SQVTM and CDR2 ANQGSEA.

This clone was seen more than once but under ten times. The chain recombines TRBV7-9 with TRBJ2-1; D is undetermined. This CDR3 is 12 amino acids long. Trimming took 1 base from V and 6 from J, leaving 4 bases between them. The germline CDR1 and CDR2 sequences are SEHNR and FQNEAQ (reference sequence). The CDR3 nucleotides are TGTGCCAGCAGCTTAGAGTCCAATGAGCAGTTCTTC. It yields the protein CASSLESNEQFF.

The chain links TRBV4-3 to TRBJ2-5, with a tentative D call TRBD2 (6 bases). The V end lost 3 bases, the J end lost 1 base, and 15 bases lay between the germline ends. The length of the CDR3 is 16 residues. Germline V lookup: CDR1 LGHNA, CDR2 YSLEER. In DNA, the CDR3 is TGCGCCAGCAGCCAGGGGGGAAGGGGCTCCCAAGAGACCCAGTACTTC. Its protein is CASSQGGRGSQETQYF.

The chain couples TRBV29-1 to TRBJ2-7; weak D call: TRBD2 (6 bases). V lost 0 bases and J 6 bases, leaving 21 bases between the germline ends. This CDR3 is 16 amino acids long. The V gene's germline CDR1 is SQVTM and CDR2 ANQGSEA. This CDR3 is CSVEDTVDAGWSEQYF. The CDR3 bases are TGCAGCGTTGAAGATACTGTCGACGCGGGATGGAGCGAGCAGTACTTC.

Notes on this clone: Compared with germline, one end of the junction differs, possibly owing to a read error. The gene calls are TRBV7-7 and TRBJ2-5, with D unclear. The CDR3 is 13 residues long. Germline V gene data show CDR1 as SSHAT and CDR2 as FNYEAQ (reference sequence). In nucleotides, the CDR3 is TGTGCTAGCAGCTTAGGCATCCAAGAGACCCAGTACTTC. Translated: CASSLGIQETQYF.

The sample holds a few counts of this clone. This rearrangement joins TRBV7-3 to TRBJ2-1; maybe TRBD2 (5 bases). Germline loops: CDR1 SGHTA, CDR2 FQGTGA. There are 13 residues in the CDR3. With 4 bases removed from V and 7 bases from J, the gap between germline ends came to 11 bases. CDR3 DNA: TGTGCCAGCAGCTCCTCGGGATCGAATGAGCAGTTCTTC. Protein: CASSSSGSNEQFF.

The CDR3 DNA reads TGCAGCGCCACACCCGCAGGGCGGGAAGGGGAAGCTTTCTTT. This translates into CSATPAGREGEAFF. The chain uses TRBV29-1 and TRBJ1-1; D is perhaps TRBD1 (5 bases). V was shortened by 7 bases and J by 8 bases, with 23 bases between the two germline ends. CDR3 size: 14 residues. Germline CDR1 SQVTM, CDR2 ANQGSEA.

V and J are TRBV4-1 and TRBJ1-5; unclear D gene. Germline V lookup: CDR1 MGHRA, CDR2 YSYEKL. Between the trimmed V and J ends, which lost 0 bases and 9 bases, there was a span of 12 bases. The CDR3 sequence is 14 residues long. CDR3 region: CASSQEEGRTPQHF. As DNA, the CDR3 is TGCGCCAGCAGCCAAGAAGAGGGTCGTACGCCCCAGCATTTT.

The CDR3 region is CASSVTGGDTGELFF. DNA for the CDR3: TGTGCCAGCAGCGTCACAGGGGGCGACACCGGGGAGCTGTTTTTT. The V gene is TRBV9, the J gene TRBJ2-2; TRBD1 aligns across 9 bases. The CDR3 length is 15 residues. Germline V gene data show CDR1 as SGDLS and CDR2 as YYNGEE. With V trimmed by 2 bases and J by 3 bases, 2 bases remained unmatched.

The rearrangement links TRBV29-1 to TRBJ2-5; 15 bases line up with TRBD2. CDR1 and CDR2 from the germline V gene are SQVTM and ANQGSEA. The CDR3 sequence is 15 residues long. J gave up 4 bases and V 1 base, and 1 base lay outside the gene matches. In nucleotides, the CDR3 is TGCAGCGTTGAAGGGGGACTAGCGGGAGGAGAGACCCAGTACTTC. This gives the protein CSVEGGLAGGETQYF.

The CDR3 region has the DNA TGTGCCAGCAGTACGGACAGGGGCATCAACAATGAGCAGTTCTTC. It codes for CASSTDRGINNEQFF. This chain uses TRBV6-6 with TRBJ2-1, with TRBD1 identical over 9 bases. Germline CDR1 and CDR2: MNHNY and SVGAGI (reference sequence). The CDR3 totals 15 residues. Losses at the gene ends were 5 bases for V and 5 bases for J; bases not matched to a gene: 7.